This TCR beta chain emerged from a study of T-cell memory formation after mild COVID-19. Concerning this clonotype itself: Antigen specificity is unknown. This may be a read error: a much more frequent sequence differs by one nucleotide.

Amplification by 5'RACE using constant-segment primers produced TCR alpha and TCR beta cDNA libraries that carried sample barcodes and UMIs. TCRdb redid the calling of the 5' RACE reads with MiXCR, one entry per CDR3 protein. Found here are roughly 250,000 distinct CDR3 sequences, around 17% of them singletons; the top ten hold around 3.7%. Study-wide findings and caveats: There was no confirmation that second-wave clones peaking on day 37 were SARS-CoV-2 specific.

Germline assignment: CDR1 SGHKS and CDR2 YYEKEE (reference sequence). The CDR3 is 15 amino acids. This rearrangement joins TRBV5-5 to TRBJ1-2, with D hard to call. Sequencing used PBMCs or a T cell subset sorted from them (not recorded which). The sequence was collected from a man aged 18-30 years who had mild COVID-19 (a few samples of this study predate the infection). Cell type and time point are not known. The CDR3 DNA is TGTCCCAGCAGCCCCCGGGGTGCCCTGGACTATGGCTACACCTTC. Translation: CPSSPRGALDYGYTF.